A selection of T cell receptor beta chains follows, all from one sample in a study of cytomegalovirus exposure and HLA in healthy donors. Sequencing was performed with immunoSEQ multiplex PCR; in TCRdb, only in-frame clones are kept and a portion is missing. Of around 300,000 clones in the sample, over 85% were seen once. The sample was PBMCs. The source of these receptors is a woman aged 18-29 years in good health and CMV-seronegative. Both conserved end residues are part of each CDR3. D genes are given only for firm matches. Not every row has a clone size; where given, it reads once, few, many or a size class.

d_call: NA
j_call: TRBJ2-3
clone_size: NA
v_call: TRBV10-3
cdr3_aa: CAISQIFGADTQYF
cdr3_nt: TGTGCCATCTCACAAATCTTCGGGGCAGATACGCAGTATTTT

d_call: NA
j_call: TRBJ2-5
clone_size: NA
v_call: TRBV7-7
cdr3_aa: CASSRDWQETQYF
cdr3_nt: TGTGCTAGCAGCCGAGACTGGCAAGAGACCCAGTACTTC

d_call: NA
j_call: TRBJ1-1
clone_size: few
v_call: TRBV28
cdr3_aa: CASSSVDSLTEAFF
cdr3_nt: TGTGCCAGCAGTTCGGTCGACAGCTTGACTGAAGCTTTCTTT

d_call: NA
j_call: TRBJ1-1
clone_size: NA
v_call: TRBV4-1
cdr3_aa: CASSQGTRTEAFF
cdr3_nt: TGCGCCAGCAGCCAAGGAACGAGGACTGAAGCTTTCTTT

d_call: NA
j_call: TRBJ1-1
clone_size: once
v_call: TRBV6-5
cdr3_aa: CASSYLRGERYEAFF
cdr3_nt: TGTGCCAGCAGTTACTTACGGGGGGAACGATACGAAGCTTTCTTT

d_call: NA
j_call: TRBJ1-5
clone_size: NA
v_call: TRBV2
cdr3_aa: CASSEFGGLGQPQHF
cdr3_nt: TGTGCCAGCAGTGAATTTGGGGGGTTAGGGCAGCCCCAGCATTTT

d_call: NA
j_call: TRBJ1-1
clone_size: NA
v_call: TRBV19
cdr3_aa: CASSWGRTEAFF
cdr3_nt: TGTGCCAGTAGTTGGGGGAGGACTGAAGCTTTCTTT

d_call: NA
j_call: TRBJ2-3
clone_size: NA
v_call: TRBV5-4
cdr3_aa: CASSLSTDTQYF
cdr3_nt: TGTGCCAGCAGCCTCAGCACAGATACGCAGTATTTT

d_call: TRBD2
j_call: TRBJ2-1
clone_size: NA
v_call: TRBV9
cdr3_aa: CASAGLVANEQFF
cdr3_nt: TGTGCCAGCGCGGGACTAGTCGCAAATGAGCAGTTCTTC

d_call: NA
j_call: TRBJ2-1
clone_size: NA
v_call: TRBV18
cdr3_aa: CASSLGQSDEQFF
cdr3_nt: TGTGCCAGCTCCCTGGGGCAGTCGGATGAGCAGTTCTTC

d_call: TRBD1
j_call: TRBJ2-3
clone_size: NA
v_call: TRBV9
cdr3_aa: CASKQGEIRGRGTDTQYF
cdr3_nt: TGTGCCAGCAAGCAGGGGGAAATCCGTGGAAGGGGCACAGATACGCAGTATTTT

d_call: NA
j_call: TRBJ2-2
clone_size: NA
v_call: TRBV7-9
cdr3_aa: CSSTLSYGTGELFF
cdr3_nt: TGTTCCAGCACCTTATCATACGGCACCGGGGAGCTGTTTTTT

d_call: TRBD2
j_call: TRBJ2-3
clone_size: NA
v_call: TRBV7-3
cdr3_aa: CASSRLAGTDTQYF
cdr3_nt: TGTGCCAGCAGCAGACTAGCGGGCACAGATACGCAGTATTTT

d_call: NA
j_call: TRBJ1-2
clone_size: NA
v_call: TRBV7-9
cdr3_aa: CASRGELTMGYTF
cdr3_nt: TGTGCCAGCAGGGGTGAGCTAACTATGGGCTACACCTTC

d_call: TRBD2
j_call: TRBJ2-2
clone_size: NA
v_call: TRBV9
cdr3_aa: CASSMRSGGNTGELFF
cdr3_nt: TGTGCCAGCAGCATGCGTAGCGGGGGGAACACCGGGGAGCTGTTTTTT

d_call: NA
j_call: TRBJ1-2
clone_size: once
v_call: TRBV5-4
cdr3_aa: CASSPGGLSAGPRYGYTF
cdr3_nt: TGTGCCAGCAGCCCTGGGGGGTTGTCGGCCGGGCCGCGTTATGGCTACACCTTC

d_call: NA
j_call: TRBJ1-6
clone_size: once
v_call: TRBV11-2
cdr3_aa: CASSLEGSSYNSPLHF
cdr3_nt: TGTGCCAGCAGCTTAGAAGGGAGCTCCTATAATTCACCCCTCCACTTT

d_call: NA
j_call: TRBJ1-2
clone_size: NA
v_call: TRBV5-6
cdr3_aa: CASSLQGSGYGYTF
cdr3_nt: TGTGCCAGCAGCTTACAGGGATCTGGTTATGGCTACACCTTC

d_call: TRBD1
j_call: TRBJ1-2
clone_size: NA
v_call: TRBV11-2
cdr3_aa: CASSQDRGLDYGYTF
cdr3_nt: TGTGCCAGCAGCCAAGACAGGGGACTTGACTATGGCTACACCTTC

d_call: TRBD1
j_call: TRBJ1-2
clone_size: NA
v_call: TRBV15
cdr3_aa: CATSREQGSYGYTF
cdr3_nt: TGTGCCACCAGCAGAGAACAGGGGAGCTATGGCTACACCTTC

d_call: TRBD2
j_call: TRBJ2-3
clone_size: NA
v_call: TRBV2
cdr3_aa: CASSWTSGGARTDTQYF
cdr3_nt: TGTGCCAGCAGTTGGACTAGCGGGGGGGCGCGGACAGATACGCAGTATTTT

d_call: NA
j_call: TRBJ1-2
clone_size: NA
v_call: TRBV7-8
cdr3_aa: CASSLEQNYGYTF
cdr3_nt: TGTGCCAGCAGCTTAGAACAGAACTATGGCTACACCTTC

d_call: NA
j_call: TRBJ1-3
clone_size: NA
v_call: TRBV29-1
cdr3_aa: CSVEGQGGNTIYF
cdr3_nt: TGCAGCGTTGAAGGGCAGGGCGGAAACACCATATATTTT

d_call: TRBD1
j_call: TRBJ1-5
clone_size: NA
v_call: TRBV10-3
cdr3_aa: CAISAGTGITNQPQHF
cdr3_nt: TGTGCCATCAGCGCCGGGACAGGGATTACCAATCAGCCCCAGCATTTT

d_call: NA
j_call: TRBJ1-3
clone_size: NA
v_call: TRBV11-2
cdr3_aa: CASSSGELSGNTIYF
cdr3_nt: TGTGCCAGCAGCTCCGGGGAACTCTCTGGAAACACCATATATTTT

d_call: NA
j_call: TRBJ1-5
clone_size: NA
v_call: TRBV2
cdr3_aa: CASSEAETQGMDF
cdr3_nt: TGTGCCAGCAGTGAAGCCGAGACCCAGGGGATGGATTTT

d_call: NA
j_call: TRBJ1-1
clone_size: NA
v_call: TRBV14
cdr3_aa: CASSRRQTEAFF
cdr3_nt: TGTGCCAGCAGCCGGAGACAGACTGAAGCTTTCTTT

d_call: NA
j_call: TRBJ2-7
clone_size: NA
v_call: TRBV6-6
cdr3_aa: CASSFPLGGTIYEQYF
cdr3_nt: TGTGCCAGCAGTTTCCCCCTTGGGGGGACCATCTACGAGCAGTACTTC

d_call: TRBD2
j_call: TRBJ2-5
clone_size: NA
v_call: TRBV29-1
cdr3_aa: CSVLTTGGKKTQYF
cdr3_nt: TGCAGCGTCCTCACTACGGGGGGAAAGAAGACCCAGTACTTC

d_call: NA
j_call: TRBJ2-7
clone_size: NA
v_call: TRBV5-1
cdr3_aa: CASSLDQGSYEQYF
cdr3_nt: TGCGCCAGCAGCTTGGATCAGGGGTCCTACGAGCAGTACTTC

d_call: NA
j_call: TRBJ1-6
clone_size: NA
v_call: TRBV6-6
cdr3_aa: CASTRVAQVGNSPLHF
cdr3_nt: TGTGCCAGCACCAGGGTGGCACAGGTGGGCAATTCACCCCTCCACTTT

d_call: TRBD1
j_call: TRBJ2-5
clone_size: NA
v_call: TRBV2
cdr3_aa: CASSGLQGLQETQYF
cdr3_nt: TGTGCCAGCAGCGGCCTACAGGGGCTCCAAGAGACCCAGTACTTC

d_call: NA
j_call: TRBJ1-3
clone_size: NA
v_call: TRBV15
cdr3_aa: CATAPPSSGNTIYF
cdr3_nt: TGTGCCACCGCCCCCCCTAGTTCTGGAAACACCATATATTTT

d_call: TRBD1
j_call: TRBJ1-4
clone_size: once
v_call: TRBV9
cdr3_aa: CASSAPGQGYEKLFF
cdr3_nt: TGTGCCAGCAGTGCTCCGGGACAGGGGTATGAAAAACTGTTTTTT

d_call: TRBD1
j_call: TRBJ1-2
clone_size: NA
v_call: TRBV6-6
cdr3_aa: CASSDWTGGGYGYTF
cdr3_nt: TGTGCCAGCAGTGACTGGACAGGGGGAGGCTATGGCTACACCTTC

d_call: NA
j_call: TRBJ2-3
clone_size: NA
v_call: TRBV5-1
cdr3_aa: CASSLGGPTDTQYF
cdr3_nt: TGCGCCAGCAGCTTGGGCGGCCCGACAGATACGCAGTATTTT

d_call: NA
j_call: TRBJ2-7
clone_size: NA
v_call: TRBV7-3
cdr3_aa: CASSLAGSGEQYF
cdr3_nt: TGTGCCAGCAGCTTGGCAGGAAGTGGAGAGCAGTACTTC

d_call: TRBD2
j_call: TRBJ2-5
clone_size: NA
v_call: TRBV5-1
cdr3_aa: CASSIPSGAQETQYF
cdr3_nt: TGCGCCAGCAGCATCCCTAGCGGGGCCCAAGAGACCCAGTACTTC

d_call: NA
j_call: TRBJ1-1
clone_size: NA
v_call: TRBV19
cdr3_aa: CASSITTETNTEAFF
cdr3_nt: TGTGCCAGTAGTATAACGACAGAGACTAACACTGAAGCTTTCTTT

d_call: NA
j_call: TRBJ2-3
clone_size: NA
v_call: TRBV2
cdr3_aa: CASSERTYTDTQYF
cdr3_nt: TGTGCCAGCAGTGAAAGGACATACACAGATACGCAGTATTTT

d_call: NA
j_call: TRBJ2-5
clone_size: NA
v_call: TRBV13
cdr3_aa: CASSLSEQETQYF
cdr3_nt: TGTGCCAGCAGCTTATCGGAGCAAGAGACCCAGTACTTC

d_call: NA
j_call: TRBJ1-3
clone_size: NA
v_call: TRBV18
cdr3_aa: CASSEHPFGNTIYF
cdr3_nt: TGTGCCAGCTCAGAACACCCCTTTGGAAACACCATATATTTT

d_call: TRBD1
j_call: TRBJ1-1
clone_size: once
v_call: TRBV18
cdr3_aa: CASSPRDSMNTEAFF
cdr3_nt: TGTGCCAGCTCACCGCGGGACAGCATGAACACTGAAGCTTTCTTT

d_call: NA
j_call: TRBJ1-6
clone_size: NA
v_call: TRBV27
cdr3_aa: CASSFISSYNSPLHF
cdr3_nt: TGTGCCAGCAGTTTCATTAGCTCCTATAATTCACCCCTCCACTTT

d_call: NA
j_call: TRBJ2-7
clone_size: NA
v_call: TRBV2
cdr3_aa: CASSDISYEQYF
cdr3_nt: TGTGCCAGCAGTGACATCTCCTACGAGCAGTACTTC